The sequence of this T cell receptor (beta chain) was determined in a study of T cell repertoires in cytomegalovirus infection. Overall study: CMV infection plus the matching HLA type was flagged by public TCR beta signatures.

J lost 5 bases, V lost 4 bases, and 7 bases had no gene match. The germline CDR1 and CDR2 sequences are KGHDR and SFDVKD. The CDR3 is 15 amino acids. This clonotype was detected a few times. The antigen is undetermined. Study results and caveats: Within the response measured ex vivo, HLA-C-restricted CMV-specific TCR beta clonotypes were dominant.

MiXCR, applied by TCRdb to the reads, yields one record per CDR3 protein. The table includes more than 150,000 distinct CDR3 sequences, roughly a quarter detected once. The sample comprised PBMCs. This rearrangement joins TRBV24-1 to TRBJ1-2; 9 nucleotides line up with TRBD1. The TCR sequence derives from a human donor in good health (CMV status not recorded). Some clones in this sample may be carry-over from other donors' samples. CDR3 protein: CATSEPGQGIYGYTF. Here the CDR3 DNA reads TGTGCCACCAGTGAACCCGGACAGGGGATTTATGGCTACACCTTC.